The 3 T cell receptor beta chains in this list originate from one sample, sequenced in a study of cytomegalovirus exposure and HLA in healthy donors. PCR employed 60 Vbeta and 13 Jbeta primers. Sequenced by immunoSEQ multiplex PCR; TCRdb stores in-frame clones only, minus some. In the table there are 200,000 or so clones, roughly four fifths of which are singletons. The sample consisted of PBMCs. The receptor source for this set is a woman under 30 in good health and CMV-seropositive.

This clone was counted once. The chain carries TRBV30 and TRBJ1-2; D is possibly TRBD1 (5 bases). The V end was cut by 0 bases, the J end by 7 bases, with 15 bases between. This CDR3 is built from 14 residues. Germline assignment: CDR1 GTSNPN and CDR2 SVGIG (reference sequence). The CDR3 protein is CAWSVLGGGTGYTF. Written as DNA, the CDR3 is TGTGCCTGGAGTGTGCTAGGTGGGGGGACTGGCTACACCTTC.

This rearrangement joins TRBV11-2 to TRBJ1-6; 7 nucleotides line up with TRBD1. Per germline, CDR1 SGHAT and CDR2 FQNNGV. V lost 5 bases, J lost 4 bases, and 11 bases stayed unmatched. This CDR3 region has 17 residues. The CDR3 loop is CASSAGLPGQYNSPLHF. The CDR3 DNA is TGTGCCAGCAGCGCGGGTCTCCCGGGACAGTATAATTCACCCCTCCACTTT.

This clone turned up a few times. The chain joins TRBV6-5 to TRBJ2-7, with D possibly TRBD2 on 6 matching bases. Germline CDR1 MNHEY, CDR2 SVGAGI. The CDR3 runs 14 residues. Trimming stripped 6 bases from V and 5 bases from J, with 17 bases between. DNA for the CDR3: TGTGCCAGCAGGGGCCCCGGGGAGGCCCACGAGCAGTACTTC. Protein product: CASRGPGEAHEQYF.